Sequencing of this T cell receptor beta chain was carried out in a study of cytotoxic CD8 clonotypes in ibrutinib-treated CLL. For the study at large: Of a cohort that held around 10 relapsed/refractory and around 16 treatment-naive patients, about 18 were IGHV unmutated. A mean of about 250,000 productive templates and 94,082 productive rearrangements was obtained per sample.

General study points: Clonality, elevated at ibrutinib response, dropped back toward baseline at progression. Public clonotypes were uncommon and contracted or stayed stable on treatment.

This CDR3 has 17 amino acids. CDR1 LNHDA and CDR2 SQIVND come from the germline V gene (reference sequence). With 5 bases clipped from V and 3 bases from J, the junction kept 3 bases outside the gene matches. TCRdb's table, derived via immunoSEQ multiplex PCR, lists solely in-frame clones and lacks some. The sample lists about 300,000 clones, under 70% seen once, with roughly 6.8% in the top ten. This clone was observed a few times. No antigen is known for it. The clonotype originates from a human donor with chronic lymphocytic leukemia. The V gene is TRBV19, the J gene TRBJ2-6, with 14 bases that match TRBD2. Here the sequenced sample was PBMCs, taken after 36 months of ibrutinib treatment. CDR3 amino acids: CASSGTSGRSGANVLTF. In DNA, the CDR3 is TGTGCCAGTAGTGGGACTAGCGGGAGAAGTGGGGCCAACGTCCTGACTTTC.